These 13 T cell receptor beta chains were sequenced from one sample in a study of monozygotic twins with inflammatory bowel disease. TCRdb reanalyzed the 5' RACE reads and collapses them to one entry per CDR3 protein, without DNA. This table holds 95,000 to 110,000 distinct CDR3 sequences. Sequencing was performed on blood. All receptors come from a human donor with ulcerative colitis or Crohn's disease, or a healthy co-twin of an affected twin (not recorded which).

The chain links TRBV9 to TRBJ2-1; TCRdb's assignment of TRBD1 cannot be checked, as there is no DNA. Germline values: CDR1 SGDLS, CDR2 YYNGEE. This CDR3 is built from 16 residues. CDR3 protein: CASSALGQGTIYEQFF.

This rearrangement joins TRBV27 to TRBJ2-7; TCRdb calls TRBD1, which cannot be checked without DNA. CDR3 length: 19 residues. CDR1 and CDR2 from the germline V gene are MNHEY and SMNVEV (reference sequence). The CDR3 reads CASSSSFNSRFGRGGEQYF.

This sequence joins TRBV7-9 and TRBJ2-1; with no DNA, the TCRdb D assignment of TRBD1 cannot be verified. This CDR3 region has 14 residues. Germline V gives CDR1 SEHNR, CDR2 FQNEAQ (reference sequence). The CDR3 protein is CASSSDRETNEQFF.

The chain has TRBV4-3 and TRBJ2-7; TCRdb proposes TRBD1, but this gene call is untestable without DNA. This CDR3 is built from 16 residues. Germline V lookup: CDR1 LGHNA, CDR2 YSLEER. The CDR3 spells CASSQSGSRREGEQYF.

The V call is TRBV7-9, the J call TRBJ1-1; TCRdb gives TRBD1 as the D gene, but with no DNA this cannot be confirmed. This CDR3 contains 14 residues. The V gene's germline CDR1 is SEHNR and CDR2 FQNEAQ (reference sequence). CDR3 sequence: CASNSRDRGTEAFF.

This CDR3 is CSVGTGGNAGELFF. This chain joins TRBV29-1 and TRBJ2-2; the D gene TCRdb calls, TRBD1, cannot be checked with no DNA. The CDR3 extends over 14 amino acids. The germline gives CDR1 SQVTM, CDR2 ANQGSEA.

The CDR3 sequence: CASNTLNTEAFF. V gene TRBV7-2 combines with J gene TRBJ1-1. Germline lookup yields CDR1 SGHTA and CDR2 FQGNSA. The length of the CDR3 is 12 residues.

The gene calls are TRBV30 and TRBJ1-2; TCRdb reports TRBD1, a call that lacks DNA to check it against. The CDR3 length is 15 residues. Germline lookup yields CDR1 GTSNPN and CDR2 SVGIG (reference sequence). The CDR3 sequence is CAWTGVSALGYGYTF.

The chain carries TRBV9 and TRBJ2-2; TCRdb selects TRBD1, and the lack of DNA leaves this call unchecked. Germline loops: CDR1 SGDLS, CDR2 YYNGEE. The CDR3 has 14 residues. The chain's CDR3 is CANRGTGRTGELFF.

This chain uses TRBV25-1 with TRBJ2-7. CDR3 size: 12 residues. Germline lookup yields CDR1 MGHDK and CDR2 SYGVNS. The CDR3 reads CASSQVDLGQYF.

The chain combines TRBV7-9 with TRBJ2-7; TCRdb calls TRBD2, which cannot be checked without DNA. In germline, CDR1 is SEHNR, CDR2 FQNEAQ (reference sequence). This CDR3 contains 16 residues. The CDR3 sequence: CASSLLSGGPFYEQYF. Variable domain in full (rest from reference TRBV7-9 and TRBJ2-7): DTGVSQNPRHKITKRGQNVTFRCDPISEHNRLYWYRQTLGQGPEFLTYFQNEAQLEKSRLLSDRFSAERPKGSFSTLEIQRTEQGDSAMYLCASSLLSGGPFYEQYFGPGTRLTVT.

The chain couples TRBV6-5 to TRBJ1-5. The CDR3 totals 13 residues. CDR1 MNHEY and CDR2 SVGAGI come from the germline V gene. CDR3 residues: CASSYDQNQPQHF.

This CDR3 is CASSRGRYSGNTIYF. The rearrangement joins TRBV7-2 to TRBJ1-3. CDR3 length: 15 residues. Germline V gene data show CDR1 as SGHTA and CDR2 as FQGNSA.